A selection of T cell receptor beta chains follows, all from one sample in a study of human T cells and chemical hapten exposure. One entry per CDR3 protein results from TCRdb running MiXCR on the RACE reads. This sample has fewer than 150,000 distinct CDR3 sequences, with roughly 12% found just once. Sequencing used whole blood, obtained in connection with sensitization to the hapten diphenylcyclopropenone (DPC). The receptors stem from a woman younger than 30 with alopecia areata. Some clones in this sample may be carry-over from other donors' samples. Both conserved end residues are part of each CDR3. A D gene is named only where the DNA matches it firmly. The size entry is marked missing in some rows and otherwise reads once, few, many or a size class.

TRBV6-6	.	TRBJ1-1	many	CASSYPDTVNTEAFF	TGTGCCAGCAGTTACCCCGACACCGTGAACACTGAAGCTTTCTTT
TRBV28	TRBD2	TRBJ2-7	.	CASSPSGAFSYEQYF	TGTGCCAGCAGCCCTAGCGGGGCGTTCTCCTACGAGCAGTACTTC
TRBV28	.	TRBJ1-2	.	CASSFTPTDYGYTF	TGTGCCAGCAGTTTTACCCCGACAGACTATGGCTACACCTTC
TRBV5-4	.	TRBJ2-5	many	CASSLAGTQYF	TGTGCCAGCAGCCTGGCGGGGACCCAGTACTTC
TRBV20-1	.	TRBJ2-3	.	CSARDAGSPTDTQYF	TGCAGTGCTAGAGATGCAGGGTCTCCCACAGATACGCAGTATTTT
TRBV29-1	.	TRBJ1-1	few	CSVVISSNTEAFF	TGCAGCGTTGTTATCAGTTCGAACACTGAAGCTTTCTTT
TRBV19	.	TRBJ1-5	.	CASSMGFQPQHF	TGTGCCAGTAGTATGGGGTTTCAGCCCCAGCATTTT
TRBV29-1	.	TRBJ2-3	.	CSVEVGTDTQYF	TGCAGCGTTGAGGTGGGCACAGATACGCAGTATTTT
TRBV3-1	.	TRBJ2-7	few	CASSFLLGPQTYEQYF	TGTGCCAGCAGCTTCTTGTTGGGGCCCCAGACCTACGAGCAGTACTTC
TRBV27	.	TRBJ1-1	.	CASRAWGAAEAFF	TGTGCCAGCCGGGCTTGGGGGGCGGCTGAAGCTTTCTTT
TRBV4-3	.	TRBJ1-3	few	CASSQVFGGNGNTIYF	TGCGCCAGCAGCCAAGTGTTCGGGGGGAACGGAAACACCATATATTTT
TRBV6-1	.	TRBJ1-1	few	CASSPPGAPFF	TGTGCCAGCAGTCCCCCCGGGGCACCTTTCTTT
TRBV20-1	.	TRBJ1-5	few	CSAREGHVDSNQPQHF	TGCAGTGCTAGAGAGGGACACGTCGATAGCAATCAGCCCCAGCATTTT
TRBV10-2	TRBD2	TRBJ2-3	.	CASSERPGLAGGRTDTQYF	TGCGCCAGCAGTGAGCGGCCGGGACTAGCGGGGGGTCGCACAGATACGCAGTATTTT
TRBV20-1	.	TRBJ2-1	few	CTATPVDRTTYNEQFF	TGCACTGCTACCCCGGTTGACAGGACCACCTACAATGAGCAGTTCTTC
TRBV6-1	.	TRBJ2-1	few	CASRDTPGTRFVEQFF	TGTGCCAGCAGAGATACCCCGGGGACCCGATTCGTTGAGCAGTTCTTC
TRBV12-3/TRBV12-4	.	TRBJ1-2	.	CASAVRGYGYTF	TGTGCCAGCGCAGTCAGGGGCTATGGCTACACCTTC
TRBV28	.	TRBJ1-2	many	CASSLGQYDGYTF	TGTGCCAGCAGTTTAGGGCAGTACGATGGCTACACCTTC
TRBV5-1	.	TRBJ1-1	many	CASSFEGNTEAFF	TGCGCCAGCAGCTTTGAAGGAAACACTGAAGCTTTCTTT
TRBV6-2/TRBV6-3	.	TRBJ2-6	many	CASTEVGSGANVLTF	TGTGCCAGCACCGAGGTTGGTTCTGGGGCCAACGTCCTGACTTTC
TRBV7-8	.	TRBJ2-4	many	CASSPQMDPGVIAKNIQYF	TGTGCCAGCAGCCCCCAAATGGATCCAGGAGTGATAGCCAAAAACATTCAGTACTTC
TRBV5-4	.	TRBJ1-2	.	CASSFVNRDGYTF	TGTGCCAGCAGCTTCGTTAACAGGGATGGCTACACCTTC
TRBV7-2	TRBD1	TRBJ2-7	.	CASSHTGQGHYEQYF	TGTGCCAGCAGTCACACGGGACAGGGGCACTACGAGCAGTACTTC
TRBV6-5	.	TRBJ2-1	.	CASSTTGRLYNEQFF	TGTGCCAGCAGTACGACAGGCCGACTCTACAATGAGCAGTTCTTC
TRBV28	.	TRBJ2-7	.	CASSLNGRGYF	TGTGCCAGCAGTTTAAACGGTAGGGGGTACTTC
TRBV6-2/TRBV6-3	.	TRBJ2-7	few	CASSYSWTAGYEQYF	TGTGCCAGCAGTTACTCTTGGACAGCGGGCTACGAGCAGTACTTC
TRBV7-9	.	TRBJ1-4	.	CASSFRTRRDATNEKLFF	TGTGCCAGCAGCTTCCGGACCCGGAGGGATGCAACTAATGAAAAACTGTTTTTT
TRBV27	.	TRBJ2-7	.	CANLPPAVDSYEQYF	TGTGCTAACCTCCCCCCTGCGGTCGACTCCTACGAGCAGTACTTC
TRBV5-1	.	TRBJ1-1	few	CASSPDAAGNTEAFF	TGCGCCAGCAGCCCAGATGCGGCGGGTAACACTGAAGCTTTCTTT
TRBV12-2	.	TRBJ2-5	few	CASRPPSTSTQYF	TGTGCAAGTCGCCCGCCCTCTACCTCCACCCAGTACTTC
TRBV2	.	TRBJ1-5	.	CASSEFRDSNQPQHF	TGTGCCAGCAGTGAATTCAGGGATAGCAATCAGCCCCAGCATTTT
TRBV28	.	TRBJ1-2	many	CASSLVGGYTF	TGTGCCAGCAGTCTTGTTGGGGGCTACACCTTC
TRBV4-3	TRBD1	TRBJ1-4	.	CASSQDPGTGREKLFF	TGCGCCAGCAGCCAAGATCCCGGGACAGGGAGAGAAAAACTGTTTTTT
TRBV20-1	TRBD2	TRBJ2-1	many	CSAPGTSLEHEQFF	TGCAGTGCTCCCGGGACTAGCCTTGAGCATGAGCAGTTCTTC
TRBV4-1	.	TRBJ2-1	few	CASSQEGLLGGNEQFF	TGCGCCAGCAGCCAAGAAGGGTTACTAGGGGGCAATGAGCAGTTCTTC
TRBV9	TRBD1	TRBJ2-3	few	CASSVRDSYTDTQYF	TGTGCCAGCAGCGTCCGGGACAGCTACACAGATACGCAGTATTTT
TRBV10-1	.	TRBJ2-3	many	CASSERGGSTDTQYF	TGCGCCAGCAGTGAACGAGGGGGAAGCACAGATACGCAGTATTTT
TRBV7-9	.	TRBJ1-6	.	CASSQGNSPLHF	TGTGCCAGCAGCCAGGGGAATTCACCCCTCCACTTT
TRBV7-6	.	TRBJ1-5	few	CASSLAMGPNQPQHF	TGTGCCAGCAGCTTAGCAATGGGTCCCAATCAGCCCCAGCATTTT
TRBV7-2	.	TRBJ1-1	few	CASSRIDTEAFF	TGTGCCAGCAGCCGAATAGACACTGAAGCTTTCTTT
TRBV6-1	.	TRBJ2-1	many	CASSERDTDDEQFF	TGTGCCAGCAGTGAAAGGGACACGGATGATGAGCAGTTCTTC
TRBV7-2	.	TRBJ2-7	.	CASSNHRTRKLYEQYF	TGTGCCAGCAGCAATCATCGCACTAGGAAACTCTACGAGCAGTACTTC
TRBV28	.	TRBJ2-7	many	CASSFSLAEQYF	TGTGCCAGCAGTTTTTCTTTAGCCGAGCAGTACTTC
TRBV4-3	.	TRBJ2-5	many	CASSQGSGGEKPQETQYF	TGCGCCAGCAGCCAAGGAAGCGGCGGGGAGAAACCCCAAGAGACCCAGTACTTC
TRBV2	.	TRBJ1-1	many	CASRKTGPGTEAFF	TGTGCCAGCAGAAAGACAGGCCCCGGCACTGAAGCTTTCTTT
TRBV14	TRBD1	TRBJ2-1	few	CASSQGTGTYNEQFF	TGTGCCAGCAGCCAAGGGACAGGGACCTACAATGAGCAGTTCTTC
TRBV7-2	.	TRBJ2-7	.	CASSLETGSTVEQYF	TGTGCCAGCAGCCTCGAGACAGGAAGTACGGTGGAGCAGTACTTC
TRBV3-1	.	TRBJ1-5	.	CASSQAHQPQHF	TGTGCCAGCAGCCAAGCACATCAGCCCCAGCATTTT
TRBV25-1	.	TRBJ2-1	.	CASMEVSNEQFF	TGTGCCAGCATGGAGGTGAGCAATGAGCAGTTCTTC
TRBV5-4	TRBD1	TRBJ2-1	once	CASSLRLLGGLSYNEQFF	TGTGCCAGCAGCCTGAGACTTTTAGGGGGCCTCTCCTACAATGAGCAGTTCTTC
TRBV6-1	TRBD2	TRBJ2-3	.	CASSSGGPDTQYF	TGTGCCAGCAGTTCGGGGGGGCCAGATACGCAGTATTTT
TRBV3-1	.	TRBJ1-2	many	CASSHRDFNYGYTF	TGTGCCAGCAGCCATCGGGATTTTAACTATGGCTACACCTTC